The text below deals with one TCR beta chain. These data originate in a study of T cell responses to AZD1222 COVID-19 vaccine. In germline, CDR1 is SGHRS, CDR2 YFSETQ. The trim removed 4 bases at V and 0 bases at J, leaving 12 bases unmatched. The CDR3 covers 19 residues. The protocol was immunoSEQ multiplex PCR, while the TCRdb copy is restricted to in-frame clones and leaves out a portion. The data hold about 130,000 clones, with 80% to 90% observed a single time. This receptor was identified in an adult in good health. The V call is TRBV5-1, the J call TRBJ2-6; 8 positions match TRBD2. Material: peripheral blood, obtained on day 0 of AZD1222 vaccination. The CDR3 sequence is CASSAPRVAGSSGANVLTF. The CDR3 bases are TGCGCCAGCAGCGCCCCTCGGGTAGCGGGGAGCTCTGGGGCCAACGTCCTGACTTTC.